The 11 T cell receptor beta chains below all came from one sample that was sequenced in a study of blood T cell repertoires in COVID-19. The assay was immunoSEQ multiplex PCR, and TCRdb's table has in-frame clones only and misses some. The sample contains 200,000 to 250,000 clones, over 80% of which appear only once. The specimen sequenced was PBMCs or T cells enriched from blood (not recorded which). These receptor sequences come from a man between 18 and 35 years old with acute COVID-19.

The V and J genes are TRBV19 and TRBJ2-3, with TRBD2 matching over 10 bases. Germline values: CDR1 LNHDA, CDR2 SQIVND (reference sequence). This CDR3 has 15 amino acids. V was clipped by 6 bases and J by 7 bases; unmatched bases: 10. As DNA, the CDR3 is TGTGCCAGTAGGGAGCTAGCGGGAGAAGTAAATACGCAGTATTTT. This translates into CASRELAGEVNTQYF.

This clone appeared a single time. CDR3 sequence (DNA): TGCGCCAGCAGCCCCAGGACAGCCGCTAACTATGGCTACACCTTC. This sequence encodes CASSPRTAANYGYTF. V and J are TRBV5-1 and TRBJ1-2; TRBD1 is a possible D gene (6 bases). The germline CDR1 and CDR2 sequences are SGHRS and YFSETQ. The CDR3 has 15 amino acids. Trimming left V 4 bases short and J 0 bases short, with 13 bases between. Combining the CDR3 with reference TRBV5-1 and TRBJ1-2 gives the whole variable domain KAGVTQTPRYLIKTRGQQVTLSCSPISGHRSVSWYQQTPGQGLQFLFEYFSETQRNKGNFPGRFSGRQFSNSRSEMNVSTLELGDSALYLCASSPRTAANYGYTFGSGTRLTVV.

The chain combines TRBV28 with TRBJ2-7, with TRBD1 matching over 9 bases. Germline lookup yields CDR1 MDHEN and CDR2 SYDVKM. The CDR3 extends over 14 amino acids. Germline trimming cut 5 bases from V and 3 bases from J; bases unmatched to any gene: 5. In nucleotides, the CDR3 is TGTGCCAGCAGTGCCGGGACAGGGTTCTACGAGCAGTACTTC. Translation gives CASSAGTGFYEQYF. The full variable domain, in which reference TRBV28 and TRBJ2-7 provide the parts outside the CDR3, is DVKVTQSSRYLVKRTGEKVFLECVQDMDHENMFWYRQDPGLGLRLIYFSYDVKMKEKGDIPEGYSVSREKKERFSLILESASTNQTSMYLCASSAGTGFYEQYFGPGTRLTVT.

The CDR3 DNA sequence: TGTGCCAGCAGCGGATCAGCGGGTAGGGGCACTGAAGCTTTCTTT. Its translation: CASSGSAGRGTEAFF. V gene TRBV9 combines with J gene TRBJ1-1; a possible D gene is TRBD1 (5 bases). CDR3 size: 15 residues. Trimming pared 3 bases from V and 4 bases from J, leaving 16 bases between. Germline V lookup: CDR1 SGDLS, CDR2 YYNGEE.

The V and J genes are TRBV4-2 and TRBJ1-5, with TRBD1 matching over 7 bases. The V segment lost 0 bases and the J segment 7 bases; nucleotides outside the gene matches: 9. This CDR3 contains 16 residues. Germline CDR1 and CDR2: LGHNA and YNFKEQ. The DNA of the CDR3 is TGTGCCAGCAGCCAAGACGGGGGACAGCCGGGGCAGCCCCAGCATTTT. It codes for CASSQDGGQPGQPQHF.

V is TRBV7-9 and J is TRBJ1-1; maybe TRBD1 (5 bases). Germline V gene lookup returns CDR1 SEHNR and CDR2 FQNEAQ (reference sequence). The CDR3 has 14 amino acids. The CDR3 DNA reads TGTGCGGGCGGAGGGGAACGCCGGGGAACTGAAGCTTTCTTT. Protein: CAGGGERRGTEAFF.

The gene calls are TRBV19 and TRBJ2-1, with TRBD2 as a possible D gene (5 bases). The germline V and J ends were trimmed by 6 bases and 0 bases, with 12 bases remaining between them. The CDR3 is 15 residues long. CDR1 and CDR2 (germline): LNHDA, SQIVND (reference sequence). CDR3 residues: CASSPTAGSYNEQFF. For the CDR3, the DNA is TGTGCCAGTAGCCCCACCGCGGGCTCCTACAATGAGCAGTTCTTC.

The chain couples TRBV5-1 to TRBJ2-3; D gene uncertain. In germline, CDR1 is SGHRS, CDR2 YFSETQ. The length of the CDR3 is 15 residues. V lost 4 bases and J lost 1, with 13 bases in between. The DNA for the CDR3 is TGCGCCAGCAGCCCTCCGGAAGAGGGCACAGATACGCAGTATTTT. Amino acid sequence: CASSPPEEGTDTQYF.

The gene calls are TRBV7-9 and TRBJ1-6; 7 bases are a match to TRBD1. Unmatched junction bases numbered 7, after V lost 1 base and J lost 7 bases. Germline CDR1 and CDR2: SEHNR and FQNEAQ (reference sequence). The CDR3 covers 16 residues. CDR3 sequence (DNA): TGTGCCAGCAGCTTAGTGGCCGGGACAGAGAATTCACCCCTCCACTTT. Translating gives CASSLVAGTENSPLHF.

The CDR3 bases are TGTGCCAGCAGGAGAGACAGGGAGTCCTACAATGAGCAGTTCTTC. Its protein product is CASRRDRESYNEQFF. The V and J genes are TRBV6-5 and TRBJ2-1; 7 bases are shared with TRBD1. Germline V gene lookup returns CDR1 MNHEY and CDR2 SVGAGI. The V segment lost 6 bases and the J segment 1 base; nucleotides outside the gene matches: 6. The length of the CDR3 is 15 residues.

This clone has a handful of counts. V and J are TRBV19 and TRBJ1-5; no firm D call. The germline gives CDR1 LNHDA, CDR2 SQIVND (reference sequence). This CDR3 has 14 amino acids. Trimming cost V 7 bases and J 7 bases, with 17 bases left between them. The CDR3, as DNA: TGTGCCAGTAAACTATCTAGTTTGGAACAGCCCCAGCATTTT. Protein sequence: CASKLSSLEQPQHF.